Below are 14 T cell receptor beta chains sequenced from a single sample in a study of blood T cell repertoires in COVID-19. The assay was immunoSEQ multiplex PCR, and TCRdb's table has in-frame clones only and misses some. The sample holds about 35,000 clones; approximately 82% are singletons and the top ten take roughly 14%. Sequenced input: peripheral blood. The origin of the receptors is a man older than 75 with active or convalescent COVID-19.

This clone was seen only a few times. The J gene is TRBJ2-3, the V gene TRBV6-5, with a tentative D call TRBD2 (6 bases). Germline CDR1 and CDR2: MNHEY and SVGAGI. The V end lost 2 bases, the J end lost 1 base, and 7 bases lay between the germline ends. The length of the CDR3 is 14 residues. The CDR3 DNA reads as TGTGCCAGCAGTTACGGGAGGCGCACAGATACGCAGTATTTT. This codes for CASSYGRRTDTQYF.

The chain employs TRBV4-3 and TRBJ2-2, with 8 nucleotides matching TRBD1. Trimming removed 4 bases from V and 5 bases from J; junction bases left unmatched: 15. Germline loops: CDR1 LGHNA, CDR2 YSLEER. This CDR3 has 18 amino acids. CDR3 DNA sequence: TGCGCCAGCAGCCCCCCTCGAGCAGGGGGCGCGTATACCGGGGAGCTGTTTTTT. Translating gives CASSPPRAGGAYTGELFF.

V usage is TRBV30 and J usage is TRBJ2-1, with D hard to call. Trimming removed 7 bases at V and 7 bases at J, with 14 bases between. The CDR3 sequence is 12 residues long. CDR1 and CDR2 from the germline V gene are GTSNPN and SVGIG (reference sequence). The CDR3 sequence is CASRVLWNEQFF. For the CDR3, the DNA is TGTGCCTCCCGAGTTTTATGGAATGAGCAGTTCTTC.

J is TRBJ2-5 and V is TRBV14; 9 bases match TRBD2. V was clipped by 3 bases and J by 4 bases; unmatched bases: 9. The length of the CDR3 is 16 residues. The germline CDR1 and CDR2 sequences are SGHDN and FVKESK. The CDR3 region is CASSQIAAGGRETQYF. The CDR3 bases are TGTGCCAGCAGCCAGATCGCAGCGGGAGGACGAGAGACCCAGTACTTC. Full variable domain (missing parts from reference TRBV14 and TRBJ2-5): EAGVTQFPSHSVIEKGQTVTLRCDPISGHDNLYWYRRVMGKEIKFLLHFVKESKQDESGMPNNRFLAERTGGTYSTLKVQPAELEDSGVYFCASSQIAAGGRETQYFGPGTRLLVL.

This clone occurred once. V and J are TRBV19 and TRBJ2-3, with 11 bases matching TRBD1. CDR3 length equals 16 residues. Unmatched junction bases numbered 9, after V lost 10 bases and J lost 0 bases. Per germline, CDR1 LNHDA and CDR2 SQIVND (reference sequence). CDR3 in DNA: TGTGCCACGCGGGACAGGGGGTTTACTAGCACAGATACGCAGTATTTT. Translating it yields CATRDRGFTSTDTQYF.

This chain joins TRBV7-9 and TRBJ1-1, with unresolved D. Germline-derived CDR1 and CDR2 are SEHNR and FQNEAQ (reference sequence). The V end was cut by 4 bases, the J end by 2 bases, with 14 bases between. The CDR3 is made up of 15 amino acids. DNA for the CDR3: TGTGCCAGCAGCTCCTGGCTGGGGAGAAACACTGAAGCTTTCTTT. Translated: CASSSWLGRNTEAFF.

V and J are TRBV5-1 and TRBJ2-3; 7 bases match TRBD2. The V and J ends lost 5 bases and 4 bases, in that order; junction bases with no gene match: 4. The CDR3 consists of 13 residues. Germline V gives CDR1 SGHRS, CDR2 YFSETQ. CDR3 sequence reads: CASRVGGPDTQYF. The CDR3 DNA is TGCGCCAGCAGAGTGGGAGGGCCAGATACGCAGTATTTT. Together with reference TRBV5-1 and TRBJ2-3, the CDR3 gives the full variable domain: KAGVTQTPRYLIKTRGQQVTLSCSPISGHRSVSWYQQTPGQGLQFLFEYFSETQRNKGNFPGRFSGRQFSNSRSEMNVSTLELGDSALYLCASRVGGPDTQYFGPGTRLTVL.

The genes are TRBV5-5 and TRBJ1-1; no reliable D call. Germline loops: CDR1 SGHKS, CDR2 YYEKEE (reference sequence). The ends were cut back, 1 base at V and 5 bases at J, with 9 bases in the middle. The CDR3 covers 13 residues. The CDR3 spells CASSLIEATEAFF. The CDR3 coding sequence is TGTGCCAGCAGCTTGATAGAAGCGACTGAAGCTTTCTTT.

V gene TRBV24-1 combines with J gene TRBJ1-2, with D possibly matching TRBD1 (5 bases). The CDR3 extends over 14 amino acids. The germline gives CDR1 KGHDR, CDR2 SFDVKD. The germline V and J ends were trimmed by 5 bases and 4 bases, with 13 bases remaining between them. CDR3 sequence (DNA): TGTGCCACCAGTGCCAGCACAGGTTCCTATGGCTACACCTTC. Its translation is CATSASTGSYGYTF.

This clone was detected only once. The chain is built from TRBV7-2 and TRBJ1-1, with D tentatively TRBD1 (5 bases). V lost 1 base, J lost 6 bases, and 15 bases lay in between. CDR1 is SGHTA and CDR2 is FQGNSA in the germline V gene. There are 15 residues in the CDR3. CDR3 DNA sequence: TGTGCCAGCAGCTTAGGAAGGGGTGGCAGAGCTGAAGCTTTCTTT. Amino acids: CASSLGRGGRAEAFF.

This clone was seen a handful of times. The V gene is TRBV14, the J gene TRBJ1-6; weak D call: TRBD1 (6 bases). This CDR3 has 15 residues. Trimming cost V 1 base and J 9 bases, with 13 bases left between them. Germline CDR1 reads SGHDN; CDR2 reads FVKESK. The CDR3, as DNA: TGTGCCAGCAGCCAAGGCCGGACAGACGTTTCACCCCTCCACTTT. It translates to CASSQGRTDVSPLHF. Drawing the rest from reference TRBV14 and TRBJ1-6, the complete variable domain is EAGVTQFPSHSVIEKGQTVTLRCDPISGHDNLYWYRRVMGKEIKFLLHFVKESKQDESGMPNNRFLAERTGGTYSTLKVQPAELEDSGVYFCASSQGRTDVSPLHFGNGTRLTVT.

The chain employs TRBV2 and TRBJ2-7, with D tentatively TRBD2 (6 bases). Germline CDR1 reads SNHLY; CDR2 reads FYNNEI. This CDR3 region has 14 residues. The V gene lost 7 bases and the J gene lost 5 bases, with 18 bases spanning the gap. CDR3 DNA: TGTGCCAGCACCGACCCCGGGGGAACGGACGAGCAGTACTTC. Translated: CASTDPGGTDEQYF.

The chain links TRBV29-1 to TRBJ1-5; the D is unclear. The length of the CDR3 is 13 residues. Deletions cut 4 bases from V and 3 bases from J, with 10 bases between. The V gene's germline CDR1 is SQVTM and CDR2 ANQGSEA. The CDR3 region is CSVVAQANQPQHF. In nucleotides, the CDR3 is TGCAGCGTTGTTGCGCAAGCCAATCAGCCCCAGCATTTT.

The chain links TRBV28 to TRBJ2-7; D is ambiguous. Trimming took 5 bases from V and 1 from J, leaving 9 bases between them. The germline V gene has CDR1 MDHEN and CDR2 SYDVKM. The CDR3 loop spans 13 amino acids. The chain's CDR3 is CASSDAVSYEQYF. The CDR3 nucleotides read TGTGCCAGCAGTGACGCGGTATCCTACGAGCAGTACTTC.